This is a list of T cell receptor beta chains from one sample in a study of blood T cell repertoires in COVID-19. The data were produced by immunoSEQ multiplex PCR, yet TCRdb's version contains in-frame clones alone and is incomplete. The table lists over 200,000 clones, around 80% of them singletons. Sequenced input: PBMCs or T cells enriched from blood (not recorded which). The receptors come from a man between 60 and 75 years old who had recovered from COVID-19. Both conserved end residues are part of each CDR3. The order of the fields is clone size, J gene, D gene, V gene, CDR3 DNA, CDR3 protein. The D gene is left open where the match is weak. Part of the rows lack a size; the others show once, few, many or a class for expanded clones.

abundance: -
j_gene: TRBJ1-6
d_gene: -
v_gene: TRBV4-2
CDR3nt: TGTGCCAGCAGCCAAGACTTTTCTGTCCTTAATTCACCCCTCCACTTT
CDR3aa: CASSQDFSVLNSPLHF

abundance: -
j_gene: TRBJ1-4
d_gene: TRBD1
v_gene: TRBV10-3
CDR3nt: TGTGCCATCAGTGCTGGGACAGGGATCTCAACTAATGAAAAACTGTTTTTT
CDR3aa: CAISAGTGISTNEKLFF

abundance: -
j_gene: TRBJ1-6
d_gene: -
v_gene: TRBV18
CDR3nt: TGTGCCAGCTCCCCCGGACAGAGACCAATTTTT
CDR3aa: CASSPGQRPIF

abundance: -
j_gene: TRBJ2-4
d_gene: TRBD2
v_gene: TRBV5-6
CDR3nt: TGTGCCAGCAGCTCCGGGACTAGCGGATTACTAGCCAAAAACATTCAGTACTTC
CDR3aa: CASSSGTSGLLAKNIQYF

abundance: -
j_gene: TRBJ2-2
d_gene: -
v_gene: TRBV7-3
CDR3nt: TGTGCCAGCAGCCCCCGGGCAGGGTACACCGGGGAGCTGTTTTTT
CDR3aa: CASSPRAGYTGELFF

abundance: -
j_gene: TRBJ1-2
d_gene: -
v_gene: TRBV7-3
CDR3nt: TGTGCCAGCAGCTTAGGCAAGGGGCTTGACTATGGCTACACCTTC
CDR3aa: CASSLGKGLDYGYTF

abundance: -
j_gene: TRBJ2-2
d_gene: -
v_gene: TRBV6-5
CDR3nt: TGTGCCAGCAAACAGGCCCGGAACACCGGGGAGCTGTTTTTT
CDR3aa: CASKQARNTGELFF

abundance: -
j_gene: TRBJ1-5
d_gene: TRBD1
v_gene: TRBV4-2
CDR3nt: TGTGCCAGCAGCCAAGACACGTCAGGGGGGAGGCCCCAGCATTTT
CDR3aa: CASSQDTSGGRPQHF

abundance: -
j_gene: TRBJ1-1
d_gene: TRBD1
v_gene: TRBV7-9
CDR3nt: TGTGCCAGCAGTCGCATGACAGGGGGGAACACTGAAGCTTTCTTT
CDR3aa: CASSRMTGGNTEAFF

abundance: -
j_gene: TRBJ2-5
d_gene: -
v_gene: TRBV24-1
CDR3nt: TGTGCCACCAGTGATTTCGCGGGGCGAGAGACCCAGTACTTC
CDR3aa: CATSDFAGRETQYF

abundance: -
j_gene: TRBJ1-2
d_gene: TRBD1
v_gene: TRBV7-9
CDR3nt: TGTGCCAGCAGTACAGGGGGAGACTATGGCTACACCTTC
CDR3aa: CASSTGGDYGYTF

abundance: -
j_gene: TRBJ1-5
d_gene: -
v_gene: TRBV6-5
CDR3nt: TGTGCCAGCAGGGGAGGTAGCAATCAGCCCCAGCATTTT
CDR3aa: CASRGGSNQPQHF

abundance: -
j_gene: TRBJ1-1
d_gene: -
v_gene: TRBV6-5
CDR3nt: TGTGCCAGCAAGGACAGCGCTTTGAACACTGAAGCTTTCTTT
CDR3aa: CASKDSALNTEAFF

abundance: -
j_gene: TRBJ2-7
d_gene: -
v_gene: TRBV11-2
CDR3nt: TGTGCCAGCAGCTTAGACAGGGAAATTGAGCAGTACTTC
CDR3aa: CASSLDREIEQYF

abundance: -
j_gene: TRBJ2-5
d_gene: -
v_gene: TRBV6-4
CDR3nt: TGTGCCGGCCCGGCCAGGGCAGCAGCTTCACGCGGAGAGACCCAGTACTTC
CDR3aa: CAGPARAAASRGETQYF

abundance: -
j_gene: TRBJ1-5
d_gene: TRBD1
v_gene: TRBV3-1/TRBV3-2
CDR3nt: TGTGCCAGCAGCCCGACAGGGTCCAATCAGCCCCAGCATTTT
CDR3aa: CASSPTGSNQPQHF

abundance: -
j_gene: TRBJ1-2
d_gene: -
v_gene: TRBV7-9
CDR3nt: TGTGCCAGCAACCCCCTCTACGCGGGGAGCTATGGCTACACCTTC
CDR3aa: CASNPLYAGSYGYTF

abundance: -
j_gene: TRBJ2-1
d_gene: TRBD1
v_gene: TRBV6-5
CDR3nt: TGTGCCAGCACACCGACAGGGACGGTTGAGCAGTTCTTC
CDR3aa: CASTPTGTVEQFF

abundance: -
j_gene: TRBJ1-1
d_gene: -
v_gene: TRBV7-9
CDR3nt: TGTGCCAGCAGCCCCCAGTCCGCAAACACTGAAGCTTTCTTT
CDR3aa: CASSPQSANTEAFF

abundance: -
j_gene: TRBJ1-5
d_gene: -
v_gene: TRBV15
CDR3nt: TGTGCCACCAGCAAGTTTCATACCGGGGATCAGCCCCAGCATTTT
CDR3aa: CATSKFHTGDQPQHF

abundance: once
j_gene: TRBJ2-5
d_gene: -
v_gene: TRBV9
CDR3nt: TGTGCCAGCAGCGTAGACGGTTTCCAGACCCAGTACTTC
CDR3aa: CASSVDGFQTQYF

abundance: few
j_gene: TRBJ2-5
d_gene: TRBD1
v_gene: TRBV18
CDR3nt: TGTGCCAGCTCACTCCGGACAGGGCAAGAGACCCAGTACTTC
CDR3aa: CASSLRTGQETQYF

abundance: -
j_gene: TRBJ1-3
d_gene: -
v_gene: TRBV5-1
CDR3nt: TGCGCCAGCAGCTTGGGTGTAGAGGGTGGAAACACCATATATTTT
CDR3aa: CASSLGVEGGNTIYF

abundance: -
j_gene: TRBJ2-3
d_gene: -
v_gene: TRBV28
CDR3nt: TGTGCCAGCACGTTTGGAGGGCACACAGATACGCAGTATTTT
CDR3aa: CASTFGGHTDTQYF

abundance: -
j_gene: TRBJ2-3
d_gene: -
v_gene: TRBV7-2
CDR3nt: TGTGCCAGCAGCCCCGGACTCAGCACAGATACGCAGTATTTT
CDR3aa: CASSPGLSTDTQYF